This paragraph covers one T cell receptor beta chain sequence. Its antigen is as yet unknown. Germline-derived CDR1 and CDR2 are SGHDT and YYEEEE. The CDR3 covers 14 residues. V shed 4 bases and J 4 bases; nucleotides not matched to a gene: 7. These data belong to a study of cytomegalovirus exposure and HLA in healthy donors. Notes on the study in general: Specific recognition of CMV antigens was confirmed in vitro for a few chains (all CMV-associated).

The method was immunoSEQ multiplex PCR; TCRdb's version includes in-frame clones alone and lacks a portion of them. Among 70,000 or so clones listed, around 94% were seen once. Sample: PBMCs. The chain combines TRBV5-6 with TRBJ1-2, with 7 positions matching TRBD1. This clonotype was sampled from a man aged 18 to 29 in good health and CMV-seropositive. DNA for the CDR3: TGTGCCAGCAGCCCAGGGACAGCCTCCTATGGCTACACCTTC. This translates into CASSPGTASYGYTF.